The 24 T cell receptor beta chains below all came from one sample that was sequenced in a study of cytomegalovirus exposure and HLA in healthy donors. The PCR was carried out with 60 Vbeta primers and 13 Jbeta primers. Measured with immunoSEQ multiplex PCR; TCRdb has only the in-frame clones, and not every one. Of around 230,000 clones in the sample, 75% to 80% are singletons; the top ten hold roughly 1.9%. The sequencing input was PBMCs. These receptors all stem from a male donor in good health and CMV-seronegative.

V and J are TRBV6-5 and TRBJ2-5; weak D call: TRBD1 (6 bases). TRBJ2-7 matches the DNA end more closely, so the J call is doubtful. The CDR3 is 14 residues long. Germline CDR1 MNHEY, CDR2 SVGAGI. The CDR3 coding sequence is TGTGCCAGCAGTTACTCTGGACAGCCTTACGAGCAGTACTTC. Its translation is CASSYSGQPYEQYF.

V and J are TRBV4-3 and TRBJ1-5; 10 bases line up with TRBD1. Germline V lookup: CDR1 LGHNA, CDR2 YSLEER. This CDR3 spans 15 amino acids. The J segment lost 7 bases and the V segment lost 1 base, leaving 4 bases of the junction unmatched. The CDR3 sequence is CASSQVWDRGQPQHF. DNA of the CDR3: TGCGCCAGCAGCCAAGTATGGGACAGGGGCCAGCCCCAGCATTTT.

For the CDR3, the DNA is TGTGCCATCAGTGAGAGGAGCTCCTATAATTCACCCCTCCACTTT. Translating gives CAISERSSYNSPLHF. The chain uses TRBV10-3 and TRBJ1-6; D not resolved. Germline V gene sequence: CDR1 ENHRY, CDR2 SYGVKD. The CDR3 is 15 amino acids. The ends were cut back, 2 bases at V and 0 bases at J, with 5 bases in the middle.

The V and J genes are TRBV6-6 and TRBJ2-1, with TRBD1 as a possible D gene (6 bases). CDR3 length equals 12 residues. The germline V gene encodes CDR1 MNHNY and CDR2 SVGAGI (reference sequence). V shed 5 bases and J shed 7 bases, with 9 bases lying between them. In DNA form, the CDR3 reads TGTGCCAGCAGTCGACAGGAAAATGAGCAGTTCTTC. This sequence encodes CASSRQENEQFF.

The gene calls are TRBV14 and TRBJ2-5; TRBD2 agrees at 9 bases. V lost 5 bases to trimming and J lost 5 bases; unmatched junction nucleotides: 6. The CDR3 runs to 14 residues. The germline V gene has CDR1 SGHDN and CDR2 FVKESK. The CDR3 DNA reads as TGTGCCAGCAGCGTAGCGGGAGTTGTGGAGACCCAGTACTTC. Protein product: CASSVAGVVETQYF.

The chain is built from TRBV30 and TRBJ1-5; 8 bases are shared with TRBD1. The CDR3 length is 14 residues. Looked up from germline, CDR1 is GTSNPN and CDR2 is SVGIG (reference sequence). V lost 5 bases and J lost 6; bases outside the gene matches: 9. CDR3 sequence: CAWGHRGDGQPQHF. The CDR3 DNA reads TGTGCCTGGGGCCACAGGGGGGATGGTCAGCCCCAGCATTTT.

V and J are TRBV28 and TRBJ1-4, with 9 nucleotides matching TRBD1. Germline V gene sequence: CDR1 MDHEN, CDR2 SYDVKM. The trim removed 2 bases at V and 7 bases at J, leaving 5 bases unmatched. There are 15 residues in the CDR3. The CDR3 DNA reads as TGTGCCAGCAGTTTACCCGGGACAGGGTCTGAAAAACTGTTTTTT. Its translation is CASSLPGTGSEKLFF.

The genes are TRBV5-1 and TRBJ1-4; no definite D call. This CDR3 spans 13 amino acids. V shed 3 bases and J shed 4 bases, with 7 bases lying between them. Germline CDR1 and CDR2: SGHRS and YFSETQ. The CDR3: CASSYGSNEKLFF. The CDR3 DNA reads TGCGCCAGCAGCTACGGGAGTAATGAAAAACTGTTTTTT.

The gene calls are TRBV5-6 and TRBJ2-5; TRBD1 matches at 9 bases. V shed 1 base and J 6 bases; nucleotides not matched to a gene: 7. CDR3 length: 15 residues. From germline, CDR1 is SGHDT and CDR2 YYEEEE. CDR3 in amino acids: CASSLPGQGIKTQYF. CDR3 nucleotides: TGTGCCAGCAGCTTGCCGGGACAGGGCATAAAGACCCAGTACTTC.

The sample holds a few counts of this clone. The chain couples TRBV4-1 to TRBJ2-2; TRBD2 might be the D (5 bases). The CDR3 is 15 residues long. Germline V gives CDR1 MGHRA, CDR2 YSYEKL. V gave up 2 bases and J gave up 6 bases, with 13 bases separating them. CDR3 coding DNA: TGCGCCAGCAGCCAAACAGTTACTAGTCCCGGGGAGCTGTTTTTT. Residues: CASSQTVTSPGELFF.

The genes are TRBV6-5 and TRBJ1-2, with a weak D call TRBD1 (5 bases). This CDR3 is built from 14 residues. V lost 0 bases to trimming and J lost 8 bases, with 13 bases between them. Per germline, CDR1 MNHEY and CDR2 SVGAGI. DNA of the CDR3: TGTGCCAGCAGTTACTCGATCAGGGATCCCGGCTACACCTTC. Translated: CASSYSIRDPGYTF.

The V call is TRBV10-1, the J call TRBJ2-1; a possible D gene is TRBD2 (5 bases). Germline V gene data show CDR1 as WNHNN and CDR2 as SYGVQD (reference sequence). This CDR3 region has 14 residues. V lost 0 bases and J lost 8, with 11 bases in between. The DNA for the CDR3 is TGCGCCAGCAGTGAGTCGCGGTTCGGGGATGAGCAGTTCTTC. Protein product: CASSESRFGDEQFF.

The CDR3 here is CASSLPLLGAGSSYNEQFF. In DNA, the CDR3 is TGTGCCAGCAGCTTACCACTCCTCGGTGCGGGTAGCTCCTACAATGAGCAGTTCTTC. The chain employs TRBV7-2 and TRBJ2-1; a weak D match, TRBD2 (5 bases). The CDR3 is made up of 19 amino acids. In germline, CDR1 is SGHTA, CDR2 FQGNSA. The V and J ends lost 2 bases and 0 bases respectively, with 20 bases between them.

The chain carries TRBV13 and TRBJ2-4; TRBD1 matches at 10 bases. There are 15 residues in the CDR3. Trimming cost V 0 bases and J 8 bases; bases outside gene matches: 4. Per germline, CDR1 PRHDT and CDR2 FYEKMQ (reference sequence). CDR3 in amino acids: CASSLGDRGLDIQYF. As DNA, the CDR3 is TGTGCCAGCAGCTTAGGGGACAGGGGGTTGGACATTCAGTACTTC.

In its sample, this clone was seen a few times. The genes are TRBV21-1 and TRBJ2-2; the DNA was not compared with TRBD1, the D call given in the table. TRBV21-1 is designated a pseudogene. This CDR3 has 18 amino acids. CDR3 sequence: CASSKARDRGRNTGELFF. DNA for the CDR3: TGTGCCAGCAGCAAAGCGCGGGACAGGGGGAGAAACACCGGGGAGCTGTTTTTT.

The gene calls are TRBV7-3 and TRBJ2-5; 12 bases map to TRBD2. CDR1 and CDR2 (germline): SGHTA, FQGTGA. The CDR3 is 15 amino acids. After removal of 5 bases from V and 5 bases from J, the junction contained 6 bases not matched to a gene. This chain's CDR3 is CASSPTSGGGETQYF. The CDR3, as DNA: TGTGCCAGCAGCCCGACTAGCGGGGGCGGTGAGACCCAGTACTTC.

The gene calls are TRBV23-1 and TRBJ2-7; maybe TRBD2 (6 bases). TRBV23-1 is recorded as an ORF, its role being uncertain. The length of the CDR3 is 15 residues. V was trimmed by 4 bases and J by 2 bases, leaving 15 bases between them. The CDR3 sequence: CASSRTRGTPYEQYF. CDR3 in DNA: TGCGCCAGCAGTCGTACCCGGGGGACTCCCTACGAGCAGTACTTC.

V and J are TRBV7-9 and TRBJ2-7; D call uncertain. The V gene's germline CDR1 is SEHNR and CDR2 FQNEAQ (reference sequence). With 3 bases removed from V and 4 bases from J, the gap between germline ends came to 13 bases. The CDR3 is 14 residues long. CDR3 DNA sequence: TGTGCCAGCAGCTTGTTGGGCCGCATATACGAGCAGTACTTC. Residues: CASSLLGRIYEQYF.

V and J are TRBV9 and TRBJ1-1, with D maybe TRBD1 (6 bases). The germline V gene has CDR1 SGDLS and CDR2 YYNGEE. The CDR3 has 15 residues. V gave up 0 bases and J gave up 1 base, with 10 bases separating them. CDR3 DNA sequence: TGTGCCAGCAGCGTAGCTGTAGGGGGGAACACTGAAGCTTTCTTT. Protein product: CASSVAVGGNTEAFF.

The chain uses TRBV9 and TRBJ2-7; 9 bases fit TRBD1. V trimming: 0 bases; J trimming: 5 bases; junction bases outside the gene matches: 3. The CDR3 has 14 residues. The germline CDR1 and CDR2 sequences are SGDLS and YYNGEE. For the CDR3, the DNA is TGTGCCAGCAGCGTAGGGGACAGGGAGGACGAGCAGTACTTC. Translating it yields CASSVGDREDEQYF.

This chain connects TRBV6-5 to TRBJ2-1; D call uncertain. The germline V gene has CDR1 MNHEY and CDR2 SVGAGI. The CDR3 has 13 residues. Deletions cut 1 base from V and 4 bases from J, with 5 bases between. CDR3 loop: CASSYFRYNEQFF. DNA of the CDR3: TGTGCCAGCAGTTACTTCAGGTACAATGAGCAGTTCTTC.

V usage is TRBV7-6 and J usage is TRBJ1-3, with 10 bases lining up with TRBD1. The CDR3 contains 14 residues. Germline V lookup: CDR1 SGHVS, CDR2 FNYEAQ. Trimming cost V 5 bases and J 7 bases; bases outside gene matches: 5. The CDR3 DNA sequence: TGTGCCAGCAGCCCAGCGGGACAGGGGAACACCATATATTTT. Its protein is CASSPAGQGNTIYF.

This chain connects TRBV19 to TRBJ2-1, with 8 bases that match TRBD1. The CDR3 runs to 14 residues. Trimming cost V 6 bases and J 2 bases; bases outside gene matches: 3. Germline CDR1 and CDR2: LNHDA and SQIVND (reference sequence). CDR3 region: CASRRDRTYNEQFF. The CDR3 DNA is TGTGCCAGTAGAAGGGACAGGACCTACAATGAGCAGTTCTTC.

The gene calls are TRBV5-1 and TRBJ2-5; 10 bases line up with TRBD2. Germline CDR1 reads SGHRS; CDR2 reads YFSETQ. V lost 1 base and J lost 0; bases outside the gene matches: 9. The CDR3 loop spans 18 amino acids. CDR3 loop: CASSLTMVTSGNQETQYF. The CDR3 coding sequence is TGCGCCAGCAGCTTGACTATGGTTACTAGCGGGAACCAAGAGACCCAGTACTTC.